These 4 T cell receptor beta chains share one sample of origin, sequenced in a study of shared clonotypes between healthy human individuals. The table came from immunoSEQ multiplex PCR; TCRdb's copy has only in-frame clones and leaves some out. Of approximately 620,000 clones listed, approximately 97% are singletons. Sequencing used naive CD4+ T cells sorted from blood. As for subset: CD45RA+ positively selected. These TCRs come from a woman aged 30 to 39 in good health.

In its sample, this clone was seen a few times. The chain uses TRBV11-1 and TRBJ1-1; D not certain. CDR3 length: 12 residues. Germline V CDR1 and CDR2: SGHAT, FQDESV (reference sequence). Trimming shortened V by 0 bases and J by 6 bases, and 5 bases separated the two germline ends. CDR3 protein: CASSLAGSEAFF. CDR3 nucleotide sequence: TGTGCCAGCAGCTTAGCAGGGTCTGAAGCTTTCTTT.

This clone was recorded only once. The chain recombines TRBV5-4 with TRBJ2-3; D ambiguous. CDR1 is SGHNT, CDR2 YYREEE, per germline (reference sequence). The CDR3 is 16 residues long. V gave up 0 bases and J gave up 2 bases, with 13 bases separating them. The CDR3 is CASSLAVVISTDTQYF. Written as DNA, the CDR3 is TGTGCCAGCAGCTTGGCCGTGGTGATTTCCACAGATACGCAGTATTTT.

CDR3 nucleotide sequence: TGTGCCAGTCAAGGATTTTACAATGAGCAGTTCTTC. Protein: CASQGFYNEQFF. The genes are TRBV6-5 and TRBJ2-1; D gene uncertain. This CDR3 has 12 residues. The germline CDR1 and CDR2 sequences are MNHEY and SVGAGI. V lost 9 bases to trimming and J lost 4 bases, with 10 bases between them.

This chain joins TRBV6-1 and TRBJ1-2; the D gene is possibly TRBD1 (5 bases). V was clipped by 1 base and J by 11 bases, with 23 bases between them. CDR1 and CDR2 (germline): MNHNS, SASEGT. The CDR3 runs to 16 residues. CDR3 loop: CASSEVLPPGRNQYTF. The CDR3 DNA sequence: TGTGCCAGCAGTGAAGTTCTTCCCCCGGGGCGAAATCAGTACACCTTC.